This T cell receptor (beta chain) stems from a study of blood T cell repertoires in COVID-19. Study-wide context: Researchers got acute and convalescent COVID-19 samples from the United States, Italy and Spain.

The authors' processing: Reference gene primers were amplified, and this amplification served to estimate nucleated cell counts. TCRdb's table, derived via immunoSEQ multiplex PCR, lists solely in-frame clones and lacks some. The V and J calls and clone size are taken from that table; D and trimming were inferred from the DNA. The sample lists some 200,000 clones, roughly 80% occurring once. Germline values: CDR1 LGHDT, CDR2 YNNKEL (reference sequence). The V segment lost 4 bases and the J segment 6 bases; nucleotides outside the gene matches: 9. This CDR3 has 14 residues. Recovered participants had two consecutive negative NP/OP PCR tests, healthcare professional clearance, or symptom resolution.

This receptor was taken from a man aged 35-49 years who had recovered from COVID-19. Specimen: PBMCs or T cells enriched from blood (not recorded which). V is TRBV3-1 (or the pseudogene TRBV3-2) and J is TRBJ2-7; 7 bases fit TRBD1. The CDR3: CASSLGTELLEQYF. The CDR3 DNA follows: TGTGCCAGCAGCCTCGGGACAGAGCTACTCGAGCAGTACTTC.